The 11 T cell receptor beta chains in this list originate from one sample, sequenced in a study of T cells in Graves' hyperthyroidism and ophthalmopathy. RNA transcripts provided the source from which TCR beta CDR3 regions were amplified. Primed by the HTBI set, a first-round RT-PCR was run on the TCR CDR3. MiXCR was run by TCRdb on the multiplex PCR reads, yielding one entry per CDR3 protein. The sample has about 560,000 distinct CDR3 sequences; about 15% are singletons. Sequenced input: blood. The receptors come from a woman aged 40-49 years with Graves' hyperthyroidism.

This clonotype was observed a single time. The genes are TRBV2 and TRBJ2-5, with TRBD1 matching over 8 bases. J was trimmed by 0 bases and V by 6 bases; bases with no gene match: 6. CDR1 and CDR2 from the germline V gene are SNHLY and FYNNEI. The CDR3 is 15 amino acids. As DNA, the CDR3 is TGTGCCAGCAGCCCGTGGACAGGGAACCAAGAGACCCAGTACTTC. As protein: CASSPWTGNQETQYF.

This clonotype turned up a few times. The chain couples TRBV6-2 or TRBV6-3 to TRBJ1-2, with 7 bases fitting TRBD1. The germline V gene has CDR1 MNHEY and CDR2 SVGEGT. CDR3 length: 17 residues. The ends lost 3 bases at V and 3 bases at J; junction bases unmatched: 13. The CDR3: CASSYTPDRVGDYGYTF. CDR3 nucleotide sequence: TGTGCCAGCAGTTATACGCCAGACAGGGTAGGCGACTATGGCTACACCTTC.

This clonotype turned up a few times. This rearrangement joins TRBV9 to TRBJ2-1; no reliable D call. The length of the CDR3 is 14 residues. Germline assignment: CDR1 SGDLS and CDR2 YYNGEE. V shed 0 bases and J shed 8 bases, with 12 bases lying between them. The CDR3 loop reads CASSVGSHNDEQFF. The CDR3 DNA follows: TGTGCCAGCAGCGTAGGGTCCCATAACGATGAGCAGTTCTTC. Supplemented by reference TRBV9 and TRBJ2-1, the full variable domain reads DSGVTQTPKHLITATGQRVTLRCSPRSGDLSVYWYQQSLDQGLQFLIQYYNGEERAKGNILERFSAQQFPDLHSELNLSSLELGDSALYFCASSVGSHNDEQFFGPGTRLTVL.

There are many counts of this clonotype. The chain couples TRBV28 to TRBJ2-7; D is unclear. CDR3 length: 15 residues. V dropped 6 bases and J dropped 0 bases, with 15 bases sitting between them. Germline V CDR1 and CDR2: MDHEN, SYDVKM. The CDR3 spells CASRYNLLSSYEQYF. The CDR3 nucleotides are TGTGCCAGCAGATACAACCTCCTGAGCTCCTACGAGCAGTACTTC. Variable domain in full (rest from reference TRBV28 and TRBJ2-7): DVKVTQSSRYLVKRTGEKVFLECVQDMDHENMFWYRQDPGLGLRLIYFSYDVKMKEKGDIPEGYSVSREKKERFSLILESASTNQTSMYLCASRYNLLSSYEQYFGPGTRLTVT.

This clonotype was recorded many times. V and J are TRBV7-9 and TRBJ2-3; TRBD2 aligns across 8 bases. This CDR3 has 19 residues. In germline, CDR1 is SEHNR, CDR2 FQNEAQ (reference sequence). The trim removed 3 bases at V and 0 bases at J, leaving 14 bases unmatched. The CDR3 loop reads CASSFTSGQPEWSTDTQYF. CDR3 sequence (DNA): TGTGCCAGCAGCTTCACTAGCGGACAACCGGAATGGAGCACAGATACGCAGTATTTT.

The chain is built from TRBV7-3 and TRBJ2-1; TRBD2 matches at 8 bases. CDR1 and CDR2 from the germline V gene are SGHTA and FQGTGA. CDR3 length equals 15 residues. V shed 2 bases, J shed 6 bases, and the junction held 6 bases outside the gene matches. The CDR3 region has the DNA TGTGCCAGCAGCTTAGCCCGGGAGGGCCTCAATGAGCAGTTCTTC. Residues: CASSLAREGLNEQFF.

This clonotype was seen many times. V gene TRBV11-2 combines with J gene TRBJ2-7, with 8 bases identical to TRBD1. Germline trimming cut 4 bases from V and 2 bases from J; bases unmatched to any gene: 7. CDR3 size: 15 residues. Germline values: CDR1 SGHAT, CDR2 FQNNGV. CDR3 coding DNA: TGTGCCAGCAGCTCGACAGGGGCAAACACCTACGAGCAGTACTTC. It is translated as CASSSTGANTYEQYF. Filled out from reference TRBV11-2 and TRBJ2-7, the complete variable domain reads EAGVAQSPRYKIIEKRQSVAFWCNPISGHATLYWYQQILGQGPKLLIQFQNNGVVDDSQLPKDRFSAERLKGVDSTLKIQPAKLEDSAVYLCASSSTGANTYEQYFGPGTRLTVT.

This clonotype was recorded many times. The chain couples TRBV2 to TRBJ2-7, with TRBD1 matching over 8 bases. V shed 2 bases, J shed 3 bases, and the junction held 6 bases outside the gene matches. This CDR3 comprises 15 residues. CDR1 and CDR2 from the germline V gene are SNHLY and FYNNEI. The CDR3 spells CASSESGGGLYEQYF. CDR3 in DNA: TGTGCCAGCAGTGAATCAGGGGGCGGTCTCTACGAGCAGTACTTC. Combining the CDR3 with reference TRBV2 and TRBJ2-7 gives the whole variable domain EPEVTQTPSHQVTQMGQEVILRCVPISNHLYFYWYRQILGQKVEFLVSFYNNEISEKSEIFDDQFSVERPDGSNFTLKIRSTKLEDSAMYFCASSESGGGLYEQYFGPGTRLTVT.

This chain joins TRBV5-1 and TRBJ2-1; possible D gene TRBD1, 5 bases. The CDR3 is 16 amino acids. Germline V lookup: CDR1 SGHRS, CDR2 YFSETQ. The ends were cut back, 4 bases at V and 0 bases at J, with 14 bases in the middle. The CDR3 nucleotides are TGCGCCAGCAGCCCACAGGTACCGGGCTCCTACAATGAGCAGTTCTTC. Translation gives CASSPQVPGSYNEQFF.

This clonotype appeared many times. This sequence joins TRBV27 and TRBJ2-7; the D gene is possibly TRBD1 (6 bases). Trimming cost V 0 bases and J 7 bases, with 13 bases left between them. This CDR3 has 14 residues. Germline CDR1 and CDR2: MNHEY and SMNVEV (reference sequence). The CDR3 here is CASSLSNRVEEQYF. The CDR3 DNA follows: TGTGCCAGCAGTTTATCGAACAGGGTAGAAGAGCAGTACTTC.

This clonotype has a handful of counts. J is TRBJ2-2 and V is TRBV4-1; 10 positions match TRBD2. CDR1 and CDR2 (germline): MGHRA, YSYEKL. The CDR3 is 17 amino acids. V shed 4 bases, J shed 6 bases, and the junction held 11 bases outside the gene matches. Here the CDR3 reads CASSPTRTSGGAGELFF. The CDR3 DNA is TGCGCCAGCAGCCCGACCCGGACTAGCGGAGGCGCCGGGGAGCTGTTTTTT.